This TCR beta chain stems from a study of cytomegalovirus exposure and HLA in healthy donors (dated by TCRdb to the late 2010s). General notes on the study: According to an earlier analysis of 587 of the donors, 150 million to 200 million T cells yielded 95 million to 140 million unique TCR beta sequences and approximately 300 Gb of sequence data. Donor age, sex, ethnicity and CMV serostatus were collected together with the repertoire data. Of the 398 genotyped donors, roughly 76% were placed in the genetic ancestry cluster associated with self-reported Caucasian donors. A later genetic analysis took genome-wide SNP genotypes for about 65% of the 666 donors and used that subset as a discovery cohort. Both class I and class II loci were covered by HLA typing, at four-digit resolution. A separate validation cohort of about 110 different subjects was used in addition to the 666-subject first cohort. The later analysis used no new phenotypic data to find candidate immune exposures, relying instead on TCR beta sequences and their occurrence across donors. An earlier analysis of several hundred of the donors applied high-throughput TCR beta sequencing to assess whether each TCR beta V gene segment acted as functional or pseudogenic. An early release that covered about 600 HLA-typed donors contained approximately 300 gigabases of sequencing data and 75 million to 100 million unique TCR sequences. The study profiled the T cell repertoires of approximately 700 subjects by immunosequencing and related them to cytomegalovirus serostatus. To predict cytomegalovirus infection status, the study combined high-throughput TCR immunosequencing, statistical association of individual TCRs with disease status, and machine learning. All discovery cohort repertoires had been generated using a single sequencing platform. The aim of the study was to test whether cataloging public T cell receptors could identify signatures of past pathogen exposure. A later analysis re-analyzed previously published TCR beta repertoires from 666 donors and added high-resolution HLA genotyping to study TCR occurrence patterns. About 5 DR-DQ haplotypes were handled as single units for association and clustering, since linkage in the cohort was strong. Typing coverage varied by locus: 629-630 donors for A, B, C, DRB1 and DQB1; under 550 for DQA1; over 600 for DPA1; 450 to 480 for DPB1. Among around 400 genotyped donors of the cohort, an average of around 220,000 unique TCR beta nucleotide sequences was sequenced per donor, of which about 18% were non-productive.

Libraries were built with the immunoSEQ multiplex PCR assay. A mixture of 60 forward primers for TCR Vbeta segments and 13 reverse primers for TCR Jbeta segments was used in the multiplex PCR. A multiplex PCR assay on genomic DNA amplified the CDR3 region of rearranged TCR beta genes. On the Illumina HiSeq System, the amplified TCR beta libraries were sequenced as 87-base-pair reads. On the study's bioinformatics: Across the roughly 700 repertoires, a later analysis counted some 80 million unique TCR beta chains, 9.5 million to 13 million of which were shared by at least two donors. Raw reads were error-corrected and collapsed into unique sequences with a nearest-neighbor algorithm that merged closely related sequences to remove PCR and sequencing errors. Alignment of CDR3 sequences to IMGT reference sequences was used to assign V, D and J gene segments. Each retained sequence needed at least a six-nucleotide match to both a V gene segment and a J gene segment. Rearrangements were called productive when the CDR3 lacked stop codons and stayed in frame with V and J; all others were non-productive. CDR3 was defined by IMGT convention, running from the second conserved V-encoded cysteine to the conserved J-encoded phenylalanine. Sequences without an unambiguous match to a single V gene segment were excluded from the earlier analysis of over 500 of the donors. An earlier analysis of a few hundred of the donors called V segments functional above 56.7% productive rearrangements and segregating when the between-donor standard deviation exceeded 5%. A statistical classification framework was developed to diagnose cytomegalovirus status using the catalog of TCR beta chain sequences. In a later analysis, V and J genes were assigned by comparing TCR nucleotide sequences against IMGT/GENE-DB human TR gene sequences. The TCRdist pipeline was used in a later analysis to assign CDR3 sequences and most-parsimonious VDJ recombination scenarios. A later analysis defined each TCR beta chain by its CDR3 amino acid sequence plus V-gene family, and excluded reads lacking a unique V-gene family. To address suspected cross-contamination and a sequencing artifact, a later analysis removed a few hundred highly shared, low-generation-probability nucleotide sequences. In a later analysis, a clonal expansion index was calculated for each public chain from normalized within-repertoire ranks of inferred template counts. In a later analysis, generation probabilities were computed with a VDJ recombination model fitted to out-of-frame rearrangements, and the resulting probabilities were checked against IGoR. In a later analysis, TCR-TCR, TCR-HLA and TCR-CMV co-occurrence was scored with hypergeometric tests, and a repertoire-size bias correction was applied to TCR pairs. In a later analysis, false discovery rates were estimated by permuting HLA or CMV assignments 20 times. In a later analysis, co-occurring TCRs were grouped using DBSCAN, with TCRdist sequence similarity added in when clustering inside HLA-allele-positive subsets. For co-occurrence clustering, repertoires with fewer than 30,000 or more than 120,000 public chains were excluded, along with 4 to 6 repertoires with anomalous nucleotide sharing. This is the immuneACCESS table as TCRdb keeps it, with only in-frame sequences that have V and J called. A part of the clones is gone; compared with another copy, unresolved V genes explain less than half, and the rest is unexplained. V, J and clone size were drawn from that table, and D and trimming were deduced from the DNA. The sample records around 150,000 clones, 60% to 85% of which are singletons. Of the sample, 2.5% to 3.5% is held by the ten largest clones.

General study outcomes and caveats: Because HLA typing was unavailable for some donors at each locus, only the typed subset was used in association tests. A later analysis found that most CMV-associated TCR beta chains appeared HLA-restricted, with HLA associations seemingly driven largely by CMV exposure. In a later genetic analysis, fewer N-insertions in productive TCRs were reported among donors in an Asian-associated ancestry cluster than the roughly 710-donor mean. Linkage disequilibrium might explain the correlated functional status among segregating V segments, but an unknown experimental factor could not be excluded. CMV serostatus was the only immune exposure information available for the cohort. In vitro tests confirmed that a few of the cytomegalovirus-associated TCR beta chains recognize cytomegalovirus antigens. A total of about 180 TCR beta chains were listed by the study as associated with cytomegalovirus. The 87-base-pair reads could not distinguish some IMGT-functional V segments, including TRBV6-2 and TRBV6-3, so those segments were excluded. In this cohort, only TCR beta chains were sequenced, and detectable features were limited by the absence of alpha or paired-chain data. Presence/absence analyses assumed roughly uniform sequencing depth across donors, an assumption that may not hold. A later analysis found that HLA-associated TCR beta chains were more clonally expanded and had lower generation probabilities than equally common non-associated chains. At a false discovery rate of 0.05, a later analysis linked 15,000 to 20,000 TCR beta sequences to specific HLA alleles. The earlier analysis of fewer than 750 of the donors excluded roughly 17 rarely observed V segments, including chromosome 9 orphons, because counts were too low. When HLA alleles, especially DR and DQ, strongly co-occurred, TCR associations were difficult to assign to individual alleles. V-gene and J-gene trimming of TCR beta chains was associated with a missense DCLRE1C variant in a later genetic analysis, and the association was replicated in an independent cohort. A group of highly shared sequence variants was considered likely to be a technical artifact of the sequencing pipeline. While some public TCRs were present in many individuals, most TCR sequences turned up only very rarely across donors. According to the authors, the approach could potentially be generalized to other disease states and immunological phenotypes. In an earlier analysis of approximately 590 of the donors, most TCR beta V segments were observed in productive rearrangements about 87% or about 30% of the time, broadly matching IMGT annotations. The classifier was reported to diagnose cytomegalovirus status with high specificity and sensitivity in both the original and validation cohorts. According to a later analysis, parvovirus B19, influenza, CMV and Epstein-Barr virus appeared linked to several top co-occurrence clusters. A further reported finding was that TCR beta sequences accurately predicted the HLA-A and HLA-B alleles for most subjects in the first cohort. In a later analysis, TCR association rates were found to vary across HLA loci, with the most associated TCRs seen for DRB1 alleles and the fewest for HLA-C alleles.

In total, roughly 670 healthy bone marrow donors made up the cohort. All cohort members were sampled while nominally healthy, although unrecorded immune exposures were likely present. The donor tested CMV seronegative and was one of the 352 seronegative cohort members. Each donor provided a peripheral blood sample, and peripheral blood mononuclear cells were used for TCR beta sequencing. Genomic DNA was extracted from the blood cell samples with the Qiagen DNeasy Blood Extraction Kit. V ends up 3 bases short and J 11 bases short, with an unmatched junction base count of 16. The CDR3 measures 18 amino acids from cysteine to phenylalanine. Only CDR3 DNA is held: 54 bases, read in frame from base 1. CDR1 and CDR2 were assigned from the germline V gene as SGHTA and FQGNSA. Turning to this clone: Its cognate antigen has yet to be identified. No base quality values were provided; no much bigger clone lies one nucleotide off.

The sequence links TRBV7-2 to TRBJ2-1, with 13 bases in between that match TRBD2. The material sequenced was PBMCs. The source is a woman in her thirties or forties in good health and CMV-seronegative. The CDR3 region: CASSFTSGGALESGKQFF. The nucleotide sequence reads TGTGCCAGCAGCTTCACTAGCGGGGGGGCCCTTGAGTCTGGGAAGCAGTTCTTC.